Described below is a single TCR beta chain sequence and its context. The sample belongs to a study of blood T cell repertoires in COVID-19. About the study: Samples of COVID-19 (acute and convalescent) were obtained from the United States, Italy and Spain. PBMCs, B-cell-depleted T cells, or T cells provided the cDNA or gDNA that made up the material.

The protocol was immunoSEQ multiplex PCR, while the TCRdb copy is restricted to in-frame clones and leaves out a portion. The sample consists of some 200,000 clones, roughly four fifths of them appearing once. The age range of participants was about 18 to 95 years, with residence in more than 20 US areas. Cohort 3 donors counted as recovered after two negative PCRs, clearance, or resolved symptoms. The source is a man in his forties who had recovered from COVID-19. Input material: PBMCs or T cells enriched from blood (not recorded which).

CDR3 residues: CASSSGLAGVNEQFF. CDR3 coding DNA: TGTGCCAGCAGCTCCGGACTAGCGGGCGTTAATGAGCAGTTCTTC. The chain employs TRBV7-3 and TRBJ2-1; 11 bases align to TRBD2. V shed 4 bases and J 7 bases; nucleotides not matched to a gene: 6. This CDR3 spans 15 amino acids. Looked up from germline, CDR1 is SGHTA and CDR2 is FQGTGA.